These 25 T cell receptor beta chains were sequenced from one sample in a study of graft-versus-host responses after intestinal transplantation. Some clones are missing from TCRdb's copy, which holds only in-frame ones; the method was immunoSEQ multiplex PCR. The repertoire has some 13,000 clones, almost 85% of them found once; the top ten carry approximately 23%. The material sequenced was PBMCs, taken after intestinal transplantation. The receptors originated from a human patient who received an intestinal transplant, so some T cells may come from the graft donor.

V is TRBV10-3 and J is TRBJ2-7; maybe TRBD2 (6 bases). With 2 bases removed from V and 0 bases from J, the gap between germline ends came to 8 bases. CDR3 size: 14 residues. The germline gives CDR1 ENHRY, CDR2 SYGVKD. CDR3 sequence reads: CAISEAGSSYEQYF. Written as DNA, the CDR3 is TGTGCCATCAGTGAGGCCGGGAGCTCCTACGAGCAGTACTTC.

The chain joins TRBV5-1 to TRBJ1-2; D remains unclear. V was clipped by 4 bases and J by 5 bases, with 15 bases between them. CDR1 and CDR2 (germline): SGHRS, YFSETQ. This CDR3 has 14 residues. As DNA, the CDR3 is TGCGCCAGCAGCAGAATCGAGGCCAAATATGGCTACACCTTC. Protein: CASSRIEAKYGYTF.

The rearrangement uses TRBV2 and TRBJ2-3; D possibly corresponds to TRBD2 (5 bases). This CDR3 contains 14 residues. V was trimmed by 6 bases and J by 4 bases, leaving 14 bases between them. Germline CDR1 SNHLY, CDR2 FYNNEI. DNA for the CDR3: TGTGCCAGCAGGGCGAGAGGGTTTTCAGATACGCAGTATTTT. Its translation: CASRARGFSDTQYF.

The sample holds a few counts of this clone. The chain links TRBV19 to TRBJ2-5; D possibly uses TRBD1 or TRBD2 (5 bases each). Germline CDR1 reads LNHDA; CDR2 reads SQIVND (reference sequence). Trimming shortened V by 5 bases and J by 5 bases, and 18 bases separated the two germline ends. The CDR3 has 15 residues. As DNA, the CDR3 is TGTGCCAGTAGTTGGGATTCGGGACCCAGGGAGACCCAGTACTTC. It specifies CASSWDSGPRETQYF.

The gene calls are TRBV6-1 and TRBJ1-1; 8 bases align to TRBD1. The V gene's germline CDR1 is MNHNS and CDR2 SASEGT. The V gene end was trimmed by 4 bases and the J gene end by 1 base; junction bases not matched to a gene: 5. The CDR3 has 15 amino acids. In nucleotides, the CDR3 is TGTGCCAGCAGTGGATCCGGGACAGGGAACACTGAAGCTTTCTTT. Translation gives CASSGSGTGNTEAFF.

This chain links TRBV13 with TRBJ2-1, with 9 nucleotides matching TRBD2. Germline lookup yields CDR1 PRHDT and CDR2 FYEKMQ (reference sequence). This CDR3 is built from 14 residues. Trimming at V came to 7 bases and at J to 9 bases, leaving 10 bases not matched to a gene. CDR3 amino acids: CASIRLAGTSEQFF. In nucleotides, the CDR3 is TGTGCCAGCATCAGGCTAGCGGGAACTAGTGAGCAGTTCTTC.

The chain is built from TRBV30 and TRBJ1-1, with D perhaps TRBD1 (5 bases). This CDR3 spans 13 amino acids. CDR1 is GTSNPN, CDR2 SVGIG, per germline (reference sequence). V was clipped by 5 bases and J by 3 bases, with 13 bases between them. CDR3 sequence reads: CAWDSGLDTEAFF. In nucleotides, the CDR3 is TGTGCCTGGGACAGCGGGTTGGACACTGAAGCTTTCTTT.

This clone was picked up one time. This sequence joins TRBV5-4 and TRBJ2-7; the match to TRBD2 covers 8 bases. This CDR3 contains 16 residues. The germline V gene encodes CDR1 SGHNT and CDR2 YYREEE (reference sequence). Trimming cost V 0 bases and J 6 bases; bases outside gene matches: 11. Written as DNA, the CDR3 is TGTGCCAGCAGCTTGGGGGTAGCGGGATTGTTGGGCGAGCAGTACTTC. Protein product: CASSLGVAGLLGEQYF.

The CDR3 protein is CASSRPGEGNQPQHF. CDR3 bases: TGTGCCAGCTCACGACCCGGGGAGGGAAATCAGCCCCAGCATTTT. The gene calls are TRBV18 and TRBJ1-5; no definite D call. CDR1 is KGHSH, CDR2 LQKENI, per germline. V lost 4 bases to trimming and J lost 4 bases, with 14 bases between them. The CDR3 covers 15 residues.

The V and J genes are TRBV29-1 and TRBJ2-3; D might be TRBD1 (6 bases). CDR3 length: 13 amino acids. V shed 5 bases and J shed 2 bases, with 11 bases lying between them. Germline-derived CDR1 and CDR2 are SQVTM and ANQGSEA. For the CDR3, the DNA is TGCAGCGTTATAAGGACAGTCACAGATACGCAGTATTTT. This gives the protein CSVIRTVTDTQYF.

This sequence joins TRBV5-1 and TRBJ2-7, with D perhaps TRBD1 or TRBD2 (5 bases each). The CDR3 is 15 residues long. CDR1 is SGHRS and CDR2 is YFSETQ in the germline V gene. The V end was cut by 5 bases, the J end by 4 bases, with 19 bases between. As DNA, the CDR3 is TGCGCCAGCAGACTGATCCCCGGGACGGCGTACGAGCAGTACTTC. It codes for CASRLIPGTAYEQYF. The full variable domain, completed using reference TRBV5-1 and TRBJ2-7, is KAGVTQTPRYLIKTRGQQVTLSCSPISGHRSVSWYQQTPGQGLQFLFEYFSETQRNKGNFPGRFSGRQFSNSRSEMNVSTLELGDSALYLCASRLIPGTAYEQYFGPGTRLTVT.

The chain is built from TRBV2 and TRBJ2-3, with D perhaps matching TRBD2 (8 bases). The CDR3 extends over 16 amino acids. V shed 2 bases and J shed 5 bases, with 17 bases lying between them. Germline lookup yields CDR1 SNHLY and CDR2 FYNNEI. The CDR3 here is CASSERGREAGDTQYF. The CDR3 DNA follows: TGTGCCAGCAGTGAAAGGGGGCGGGAGGCCGGAGATACGCAGTATTTT.

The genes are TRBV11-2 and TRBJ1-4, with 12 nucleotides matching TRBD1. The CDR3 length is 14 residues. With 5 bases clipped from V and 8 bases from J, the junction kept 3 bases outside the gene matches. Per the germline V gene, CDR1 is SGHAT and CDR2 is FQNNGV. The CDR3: CASSRDRGREKLFF. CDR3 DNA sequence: TGTGCCAGCAGCAGGGACAGGGGGCGAGAAAAACTGTTTTTT. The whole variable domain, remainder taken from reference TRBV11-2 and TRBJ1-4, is EAGVAQSPRYKIIEKRQSVAFWCNPISGHATLYWYQQILGQGPKLLIQFQNNGVVDDSQLPKDRFSAERLKGVDSTLKIQPAKLEDSAVYLCASSRDRGREKLFFGSGTQLSVL.

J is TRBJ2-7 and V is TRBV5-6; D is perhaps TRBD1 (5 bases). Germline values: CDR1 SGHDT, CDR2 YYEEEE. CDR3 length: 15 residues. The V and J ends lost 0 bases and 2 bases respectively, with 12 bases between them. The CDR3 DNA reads TGTGCCAGCAGCTTGGGTGCAGGGCGTCCCTACGAGCAGTACTTC. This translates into CASSLGAGRPYEQYF. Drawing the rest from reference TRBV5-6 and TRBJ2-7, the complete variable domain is DAGVTQSPTHLIKTRGQQVTLRCSPKSGHDTVSWYQQALGQGPQFIFQYYEEEERQRGNFPDRFSGHQFPNYSSELNVNALLLGDSALYLCASSLGAGRPYEQYFGPGTRLTVT.

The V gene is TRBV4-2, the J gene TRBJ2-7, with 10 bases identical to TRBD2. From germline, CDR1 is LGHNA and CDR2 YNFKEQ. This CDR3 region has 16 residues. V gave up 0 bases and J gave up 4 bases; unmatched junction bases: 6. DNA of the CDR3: TGTGCCAGCAGCCAAGATTTTTCTAGCGGGAGTTACGAGCAGTACTTC. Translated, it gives CASSQDFSSGSYEQYF.

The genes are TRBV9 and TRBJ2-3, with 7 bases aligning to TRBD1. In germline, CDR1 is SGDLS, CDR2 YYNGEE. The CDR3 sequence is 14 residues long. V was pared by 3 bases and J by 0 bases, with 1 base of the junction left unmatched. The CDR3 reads CASSGQGSTDTQYF. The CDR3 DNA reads TGTGCCAGCAGCGGACAGGGTAGCACAGATACGCAGTATTTT. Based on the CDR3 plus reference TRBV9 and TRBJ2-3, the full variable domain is DSGVTQTPKHLITATGQRVTLRCSPRSGDLSVYWYQQSLDQGLQFLIQYYNGEERAKGNILERFSAQQFPDLHSELNLSSLELGDSALYFCASSGQGSTDTQYFGPGTRLTVL.

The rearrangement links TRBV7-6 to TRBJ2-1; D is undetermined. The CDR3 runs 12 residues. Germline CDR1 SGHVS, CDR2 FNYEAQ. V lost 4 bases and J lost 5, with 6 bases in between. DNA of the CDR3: TGTGCCAGCAGCTGGGTCCACAATGAGCAGTTCTTC. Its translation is CASSWVHNEQFF.

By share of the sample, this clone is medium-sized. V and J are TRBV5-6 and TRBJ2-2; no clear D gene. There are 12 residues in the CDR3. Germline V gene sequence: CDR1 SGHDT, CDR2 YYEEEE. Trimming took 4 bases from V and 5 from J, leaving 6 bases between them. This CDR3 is CASSGWTGELFF. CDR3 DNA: TGTGCCAGCAGCGGCTGGACCGGGGAGCTGTTTTTT. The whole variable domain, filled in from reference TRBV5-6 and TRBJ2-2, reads DAGVTQSPTHLIKTRGQQVTLRCSPKSGHDTVSWYQQALGQGPQFIFQYYEEEERQRGNFPDRFSGHQFPNYSSELNVNALLLGDSALYLCASSGWTGELFFGEGSRLTVL.

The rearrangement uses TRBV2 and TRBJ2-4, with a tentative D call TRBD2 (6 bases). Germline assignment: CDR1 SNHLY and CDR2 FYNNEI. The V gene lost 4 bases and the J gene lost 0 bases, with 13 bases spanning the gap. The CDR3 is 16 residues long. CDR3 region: CASSAPGLEAKNIQYF. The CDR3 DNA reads TGTGCCAGCAGTGCCCCGGGACTGGAAGCCAAAAACATTCAGTACTTC.

CDR3 bases: TGTGCCAGCAGCTCAGACTGGGCGAATTACGAGCAGTACTTC. Translating it yields CASSSDWANYEQYF. V is TRBV7-9 and J is TRBJ2-7; D ambiguous. The V and J ends lost 4 bases and 4 bases respectively, with 14 bases between them. CDR1 and CDR2 (germline): SEHNR, FQNEAQ (reference sequence). The CDR3 runs 14 residues. Filled out from reference TRBV7-9 and TRBJ2-7, the complete variable domain reads DTGVSQNPRHKITKRGQNVTFRCDPISEHNRLYWYRQTLGQGPEFLTYFQNEAQLEKSRLLSDRFSAERPKGSFSTLEIQRTEQGDSAMYLCASSSDWANYEQYFGPGTRLTVT.

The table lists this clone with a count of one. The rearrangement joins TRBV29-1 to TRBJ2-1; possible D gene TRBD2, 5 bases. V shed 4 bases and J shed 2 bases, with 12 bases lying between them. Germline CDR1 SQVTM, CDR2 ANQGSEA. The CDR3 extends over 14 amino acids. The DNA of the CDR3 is TGCAGCGTTGGTCTCAGAGCGGCCTACAATGAGCAGTTCTTC. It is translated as CSVGLRAAYNEQFF.

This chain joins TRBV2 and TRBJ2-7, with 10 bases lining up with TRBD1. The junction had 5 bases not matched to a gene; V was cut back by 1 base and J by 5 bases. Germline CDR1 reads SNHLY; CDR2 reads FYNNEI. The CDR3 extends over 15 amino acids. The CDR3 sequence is CASSEVRQGANEQYF. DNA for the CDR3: TGTGCCAGCAGTGAAGTAAGACAGGGGGCGAACGAGCAGTACTTC.

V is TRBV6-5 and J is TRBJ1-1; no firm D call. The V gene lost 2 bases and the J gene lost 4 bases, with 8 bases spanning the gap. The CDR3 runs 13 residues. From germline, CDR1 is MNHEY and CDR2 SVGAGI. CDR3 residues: CASSYPPGTEAFF. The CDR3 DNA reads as TGTGCCAGCAGTTACCCCCCGGGCACTGAAGCTTTCTTT.

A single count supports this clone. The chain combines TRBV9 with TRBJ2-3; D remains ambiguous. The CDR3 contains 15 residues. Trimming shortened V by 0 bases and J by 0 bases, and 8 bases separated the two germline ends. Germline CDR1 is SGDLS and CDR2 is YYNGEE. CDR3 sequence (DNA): TGTGCCAGCAGCGTAGCCGGTTCTAGCACAGATACGCAGTATTTT. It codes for CASSVAGSSTDTQYF. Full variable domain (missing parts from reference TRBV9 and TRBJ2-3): DSGVTQTPKHLITATGQRVTLRCSPRSGDLSVYWYQQSLDQGLQFLIQYYNGEERAKGNILERFSAQQFPDLHSELNLSSLELGDSALYFCASSVAGSSTDTQYFGPGTRLTVL.

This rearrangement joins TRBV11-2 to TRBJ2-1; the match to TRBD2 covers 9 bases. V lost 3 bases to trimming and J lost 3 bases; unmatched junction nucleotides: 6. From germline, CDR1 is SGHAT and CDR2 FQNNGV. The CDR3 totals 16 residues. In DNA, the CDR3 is TGTGCCAGCAGCTTGAGGTTAGCGGGAGTCTACAATGAGCAGTTCTTC. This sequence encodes CASSLRLAGVYNEQFF. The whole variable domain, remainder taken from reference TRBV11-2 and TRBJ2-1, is EAGVAQSPRYKIIEKRQSVAFWCNPISGHATLYWYQQILGQGPKLLIQFQNNGVVDDSQLPKDRFSAERLKGVDSTLKIQPAKLEDSAVYLCASSLRLAGVYNEQFFGPGTRLTVL.